One and the same sample provided the 13 T cell receptor beta chains below, sequenced in a study of T cells after yellow fever vaccination. TCRdb reprocessed the 5' RACE reads via MiXCR and lists one record per CDR3 protein. The data show approximately 74,000 distinct CDR3 sequences, 7.1% seen once. The source was CD8+ T cells sorted from PBMCs, collected around 5 days after the first yellow fever vaccination. All receptors derive from a young man who received the YFV17D yellow fever vaccine.

The rearrangement uses TRBV6-1 and TRBJ1-3; 9 positions agree with TRBD1. Germline CDR1 and CDR2: MNHNS and SASEGT. The V segment lost 8 bases and the J segment 2 bases; nucleotides outside the gene matches: 10. This CDR3 contains 16 residues. The CDR3 loop is CASLLTGGEAGNTIYF. The CDR3 DNA reads TGTGCCAGCTTGCTCACAGGGGGCGAAGCTGGAAACACCATATATTTT.

This clonotype was detected a few times. The germline gene is not matched at one end of the junction; a read error may be the cause. The chain has TRBV7-7 and TRBJ2-2; D ambiguous. The CDR3 is 15 residues long. The germline V gene has CDR1 SSHAT and CDR2 FNYEAQ (reference sequence). Written as DNA, the CDR3 is TGTGCTAGCAGCTTAGATGGTCGTCCTGACGGGGAGCTGTTTTTT. Protein: CASSLDGRPDGELFF. The entire variable domain, with the rest obtained from reference TRBV7-7 and TRBJ2-2, is as follows: GAGVSQSPRYKVTKRGQDVTLRCDPISSHATLYWYQQALGQGPEFLTYFNYEAQPDKSGLPSDRFSAERPEGSISTLTIQRTEQRDSAMYRCASSLDGRPDGELFFGEGSRLTVL.

The table lists this clonotype with many counts. The V call is TRBV7-2, the J call TRBJ2-3; TRBD2 might be the D (5 bases). This CDR3 is 13 amino acids long. The V gene's germline CDR1 is SGHTA and CDR2 FQGNSA. Trimming left V 3 bases short and J 4 bases short, with 8 bases between. In nucleotides, the CDR3 is TGTGCCAGCAGCTTGACGGGGTCAGATACGCAGTATTTT. It is translated as CASSLTGSDTQYF.

This clonotype was detected a few times. This chain connects TRBV7-9 to TRBJ2-7; D might be TRBD1 or TRBD2, each matching 5 bases. The CDR3 runs 14 residues. In germline, CDR1 is SEHNR, CDR2 FQNEAQ (reference sequence). The ends were cut back, 1 base at V and 3 bases at J, with 10 bases in the middle. In DNA, the CDR3 is TGTGCCAGCAGCTTAGAGGGACGGGACTACGAGCAGTACTTC. Protein: CASSLEGRDYEQYF. Full variable domain (outside the CDR3, taken from reference TRBV7-9 and TRBJ2-7): DTGVSQNPRHKITKRGQNVTFRCDPISEHNRLYWYRQTLGQGPEFLTYFQNEAQLEKSRLLSDRFSAERPKGSFSTLEIQRTEQGDSAMYLCASSLEGRDYEQYFGPGTRLTVT.

The sample holds a few counts of this clonotype. This rearrangement joins TRBV20-1 to TRBJ1-1, with D possibly TRBD1 on 6 matching bases. V lost 0 bases, J lost 0 bases, and 14 bases lay in between. Germline V gene data show CDR1 as DFQATT and CDR2 as SNEGSKA (reference sequence). The CDR3 is 16 amino acids. CDR3 nucleotides: TGCAGTGCTAGAGATGGGGGGCGGGCGATGAACACTGAAGCTTTCTTT. Translation gives CSARDGGRAMNTEAFF.

This clonotype appeared a few times. The genes are TRBV5-1 and TRBJ2-3, with D perhaps given as TRBD1 or TRBD2 (5 bases each). Germline CDR1 and CDR2: SGHRS and YFSETQ. V lost 3 bases, J lost 4 bases, and 15 bases lay in between. The CDR3 has 15 residues. CDR3 loop: CASSSNLREPDTQYF. The CDR3 region has the DNA TGCGCCAGCAGCTCAAATCTCAGGGAGCCAGATACGCAGTATTTT.

In this sample, this clonotype turned up a few times. The V call is TRBV5-1, the J call TRBJ1-1, with a weak D call TRBD1 (5 bases). V was pared by 5 bases and J by 0 bases, with 14 bases between. CDR3 length: 15 residues. Germline loops: CDR1 SGHRS, CDR2 YFSETQ. CDR3 loop: CASSPWGGVNTEAFF. Here the CDR3 DNA reads TGCGCCAGCAGTCCTTGGGGGGGAGTGAACACTGAAGCTTTCTTT.

This clonotype has a handful of counts. The V gene is TRBV11-2, the J gene TRBJ2-7; 10 bases match TRBD1. Trimming cost V 10 bases and J 0 bases; bases outside gene matches: 9. The CDR3 extends over 15 amino acids. CDR1 is SGHAT and CDR2 is FQNNGV in the germline V gene. CDR3 sequence (DNA): TGTGCCACCTTGGACAGGGGGGAGAACTCCTACGAGCAGTACGTC. It encodes CATLDRGENSYEQYV.

The genes are TRBV19 and TRBJ2-1; 8 positions agree with TRBD2. Germline V CDR1 and CDR2: LNHDA, SQIVND (reference sequence). The CDR3 contains 14 residues. V was pared by 3 bases and J by 8 bases, with 6 bases of the junction left unmatched. CDR3 region: CASSIGGGSYEQFF. The CDR3 DNA reads TGTGCCAGTAGTATTGGCGGGGGGTCGTATGAGCAGTTCTTC.

In this sample, this clonotype turned up a few times. V is TRBV24-1 and J is TRBJ2-3; D is unresolved. Germline-derived CDR1 and CDR2 are KGHDR and SFDVKD. CDR3 length equals 13 residues. The germline V and J ends were trimmed by 3 bases and 3 bases, with 6 bases remaining between them. The CDR3 sequence is CATSDGRTDTQYF. CDR3 sequence (DNA): TGTGCCACCAGTGATGGAAGGACAGATACGCAGTATTTT.

This clonotype was counted only a few times. Mismatch with germline at one junction end may stem from a read error. This sequence joins TRBV7-7 and TRBJ2-1; maybe TRBD2 (6 bases). In germline, CDR1 is SSHAT, CDR2 FNYEAQ (reference sequence). The CDR3 runs 13 residues. CDR3 loop: CASSLTSSDEQFF. CDR3 in DNA: TGTGCTAGCAGCTTGACTAGTTCGGATGAGCAGTTCTTC.

This clonotype was found many times. The CDR3 region has the DNA TGCGCCAGCAGCCAAGTTAGACAGGGCAGGTCTGAAGCTTTCTTT. Translation: CASSQVRQGRSEAFF. The V and J genes are TRBV4-1 and TRBJ1-1; 7 bases are shared with TRBD1. Trimming took 1 base from V and 6 from J; bases not matched to a gene: 8. Per the germline V gene, CDR1 is MGHRA and CDR2 is YSYEKL. The CDR3 sequence is 15 residues long.

This clonotype has a count of ten or more. This chain uses TRBV4-1 with TRBJ2-2, with D possibly matching TRBD1 (6 bases). The CDR3 loop spans 15 amino acids. The V gene lost 4 bases and the J gene lost 3 bases, with 12 bases spanning the gap. Germline lookup yields CDR1 MGHRA and CDR2 YSYEKL. CDR3 in amino acids: CASSLQGTDTGELFF. For the CDR3, the DNA is TGCGCCAGCAGCCTACAGGGAACTGACACCGGGGAGCTGTTTTTT.